A single sample gave rise to the 22 T cell receptor beta chains below, sequenced in a study of shared clonotypes between healthy human individuals. This table comes from immunoSEQ multiplex PCR, and its TCRdb copy is limited to in-frame clones, with some not included. The repertoire holds around 530,000 clones, around 80% seen once, with more than 10% in the top ten. Sequenced: PBMCs. These receptors were obtained from a woman aged 40 to 49 in good health. Some clones in this sample may be carry-over from other donors' samples.

This clone turned up a few times. The V and J genes are TRBV7-6 and TRBJ1-3, with D unresolved. V was shortened by 1 base and J by 2 bases, with 9 bases between the two germline ends. Germline V CDR1 and CDR2: SGHVS, FNYEAQ. This CDR3 has 15 amino acids. CDR3 DNA: TGTGCCAGCAGCTTAGGTTACAGCCCTGGAAACACCATATATTTT. Amino acid sequence: CASSLGYSPGNTIYF.

The J gene is TRBJ1-1, the V gene TRBV19; maybe TRBD1 (5 bases). The V end was cut by 6 bases, the J end by 3 bases, with 17 bases between. The length of the CDR3 is 15 residues. In germline, CDR1 is LNHDA, CDR2 SQIVND (reference sequence). The CDR3 spells CASSPWGGEDTEAFF. CDR3 sequence (DNA): TGTGCCAGTAGCCCATGGGGGGGAGAGGACACTGAAGCTTTCTTT.

As regards this clone: Different DNA sequences within this sample yield the same CDR3. The chain combines TRBV30 with TRBJ2-2; TRBD2 matches at 7 bases. After removal of 0 bases from V and 0 bases from J, the junction contained 4 bases not matched to a gene. Germline CDR1 reads GTSNPN; CDR2 reads SVGIG (reference sequence). CDR3 length equals 16 residues. CDR3 sequence: CAWSVGLAANTGELFF. The CDR3 nucleotides are TGTGCCTGGAGTGTGGGCCTAGCGGCGAACACCGGGGAGCTGTTTTTT.

This chain joins TRBV2 and TRBJ2-2; D might be TRBD2 (5 bases). Germline V lookup: CDR1 SNHLY, CDR2 FYNNEI. Trimming took 3 bases from V and 4 from J, leaving 6 bases between them. CDR3 size: 13 residues. CDR3 amino acids: CASSEGSTGELFF. The CDR3 bases are TGTGCCAGCAGTGAGGGGAGCACCGGGGAGCTGTTTTTT.

The chain employs TRBV7-2 and TRBJ2-7; 8 bases line up with TRBD2. CDR3 size: 15 residues. After removal of 0 bases from V and 0 bases from J, the junction contained 1 base not matched to a gene. CDR1 and CDR2 (germline): SGHTA, FQGNSA. The CDR3, as DNA: TGTGCCAGCAGCTTAGCGCTAGCGGGCTCCTACGAGCAGTACTTC. Amino acids: CASSLALAGSYEQYF.

This clone has a handful of counts. This rearrangement joins TRBV29-1 to TRBJ1-2, with D hard to call. CDR1 is SQVTM, CDR2 ANQGSEA, per germline. The CDR3 length is 11 residues. V was clipped by 3 bases and J by 8 bases, with 10 bases between them. The CDR3 sequence is CSVEVGEGYTF. For the CDR3, the DNA is TGCAGCGTTGAGGTGGGCGAAGGCTACACCTTC.

V gene TRBV29-1 combines with J gene TRBJ2-7, with 7 bases that match TRBD1. J gave up 2 bases and V 4 bases, and 5 bases lay outside the gene matches. The CDR3 runs 13 residues. Germline V gene lookup returns CDR1 SQVTM and CDR2 ANQGSEA. The CDR3 reads CSVVTGVAYEQYF. The CDR3 DNA sequence: TGCAGCGTTGTCACAGGGGTCGCCTACGAGCAGTACTTC.

The chain combines TRBV7-3 with TRBJ1-1; no reliable D call. The CDR3 spans 17 residues. V shed 6 bases and J shed 1 base, with 21 bases lying between them. The germline gives CDR1 SGHTA, CDR2 FQGTGA. CDR3 protein: CASSDQEAYSQNTEAFF. The CDR3 region has the DNA TGTGCCAGCAGTGACCAGGAGGCTTATTCCCAGAACACTGAAGCTTTCTTT.

The chain carries TRBV10-1 and TRBJ2-3, with 8 positions matching TRBD2. CDR1 and CDR2 (germline): WNHNN, SYGVQD (reference sequence). This CDR3 has 14 residues. V lost 5 bases to trimming and J lost 1 base; unmatched junction nucleotides: 2. The CDR3 coding sequence is TGCGCCAGCAGTAGCGGGAGCGGCACAGATACGCAGTATTTT. Translating it yields CASSSGSGTDTQYF.

The table lists this clone with a count of one. A far larger clone is just one base off, so this is likely a read error. The chain uses TRBV9 and TRBJ2-7; 7 nucleotides align to TRBD1. Germline CDR1 SGDLS, CDR2 YYNGEE. This CDR3 comprises 14 residues. This CDR3 is CASSRGQEPYERYF. The CDR3 nucleotides are TGTGCCAGCAGCCGCGGACAGGAACCTTACGAGCGGTACTTC.

This chain connects TRBV14 to TRBJ2-1, with TRBD2 as a possible D gene (7 bases). The germline gives CDR1 SGHDN, CDR2 FVKESK. The CDR3 sequence is 13 residues long. V lost 4 bases to trimming and J lost 12 bases, with 16 bases between them. This CDR3 is CASSPSRGAGQFF. The CDR3 coding sequence is TGTGCCAGCAGCCCCTCCCGGGGGGCTGGGCAGTTCTTC.

The chain has TRBV21-1 and TRBJ2-5; the table's D call, TRBD1, was not checked against the DNA. TRBV21-1 is a pseudogene locus. This CDR3 contains 18 residues. Written as DNA, the CDR3 is TGTGCCAGCAGCAAAGCGGGACAGGGTACCGCGGTCCAAGAGACCCAGTACTTC. It yields the protein CASSKAGQGTAVQETQYF.

V gene TRBV28 combines with J gene TRBJ2-7, with D maybe TRBD1 (5 bases). CDR3 size: 17 residues. Germline assignment: CDR1 MDHEN and CDR2 SYDVKM. V was clipped by 5 bases and J by 0 bases, with 20 bases between them. CDR3 nucleotide sequence: TGTGCCAGCAGTACCCGGTGGGGCAGGCAAAGCTCCTACGAGCAGTACTTC. Protein product: CASSTRWGRQSSYEQYF.

This chain joins TRBV5-1 and TRBJ2-1; 7 nucleotides match TRBD2. CDR1 SGHRS and CDR2 YFSETQ come from the germline V gene. The CDR3 is 14 amino acids. V dropped 4 bases and J dropped 6; count of bases not matched to a gene: 7. The CDR3 here is CASSPGTNPNEQFF. In DNA, the CDR3 is TGCGCCAGCAGCCCTGGGACTAATCCCAATGAGCAGTTCTTC.

Note on this clone: Other DNA sequences in the sample encode the same CDR3. The chain recombines TRBV9 with TRBJ2-3; TRBD1 or TRBD2 may be the D gene (5 bases each). Germline-derived CDR1 and CDR2 are SGDLS and YYNGEE. The CDR3 covers 12 residues. V gave up 3 bases and J gave up 6 bases, with 8 bases separating them. CDR3 loop: CASSAGADTQYF. The CDR3, as DNA: TGTGCCAGCAGCGCCGGGGCGGATACGCAGTATTTT.

The chain carries TRBV25-1 and TRBJ2-7, with 7 bases fitting TRBD1. The CDR3 runs to 16 residues. V shed 5 bases and J 5 bases; nucleotides not matched to a gene: 15. CDR1 MGHDK and CDR2 SYGVNS come from the germline V gene. CDR3 nucleotide sequence: TGTGCCAGCAGTACCCTTGGGGCGACAGGGAAGGACGAGCAGTACTTC. Encoded protein: CASSTLGATGKDEQYF.

The chain couples TRBV12-5 to TRBJ2-5, with 8 bases matching TRBD1. From germline, CDR1 is LGHNT and CDR2 FRNRAP. Trimming cost V 7 bases and J 5 bases; bases outside gene matches: 12. This CDR3 comprises 15 residues. The CDR3 loop is CASAPRTGYLETQYF. The CDR3 DNA reads as TGTGCTAGTGCCCCGCGGACAGGGTACCTGGAGACCCAGTACTTC.

The chain uses TRBV27 and TRBJ2-7; D is unresolved. The V gene's germline CDR1 is MNHEY and CDR2 SMNVEV (reference sequence). The CDR3 totals 13 residues. The ends were cut back, 2 bases at V and 2 bases at J, with 7 bases in the middle. CDR3: CASSLRETYEQYF. In DNA, the CDR3 is TGTGCCAGCAGTTTACGAGAGACCTACGAGCAGTACTTC.

The chain recombines TRBV29-1 with TRBJ1-1; D not certain. The CDR3 totals 14 residues. Germline V gene sequence: CDR1 SQVTM, CDR2 ANQGSEA. Between the trimmed V and J ends, which lost 3 bases and 1 base, there was a span of 12 bases. CDR3 region: CSVEEKDWNTEAFF. CDR3 DNA sequence: TGCAGCGTTGAGGAGAAGGACTGGAACACTGAAGCTTTCTTT.

The V and J genes are TRBV28 and TRBJ2-7; possibly TRBD2 for D (6 bases). CDR3 length: 13 amino acids. The V gene lost 6 bases and the J gene lost 4 bases, with 13 bases spanning the gap. Germline CDR1 reads MDHEN; CDR2 reads SYDVKM. The CDR3 DNA follows: TGTGCCAGCAGCGCGGGAAGGCAATACGAGCAGTACTTC. Translating gives CASSAGRQYEQYF.

The chain combines TRBV15 with TRBJ2-5; D possibly corresponds to TRBD2 (6 bases). This CDR3 contains 16 residues. The V end lost 3 bases, the J end lost 2 bases, and 16 bases lay between the germline ends. Looked up from germline, CDR1 is LNHNV and CDR2 is YYDKDF (reference sequence). The CDR3 DNA follows: TGTGCCACCAGCAGGGGCGAGCGGGTTGAACAAGAGACCCAGTACTTC. Protein: CATSRGERVEQETQYF.

The sample holds a few counts of this clone. The V call is TRBV2, the J call TRBJ1-1, with a weak D call TRBD1 (5 bases). Trimming stripped 3 bases from V and 4 bases from J, with 12 bases between. The CDR3 is 14 residues long. CDR1 and CDR2 from the germline V gene are SNHLY and FYNNEI. This CDR3 reads CASSEGGFTTEAFF. In nucleotides, the CDR3 is TGTGCCAGCAGTGAGGGGGGGTTCACCACTGAAGCTTTCTTT.